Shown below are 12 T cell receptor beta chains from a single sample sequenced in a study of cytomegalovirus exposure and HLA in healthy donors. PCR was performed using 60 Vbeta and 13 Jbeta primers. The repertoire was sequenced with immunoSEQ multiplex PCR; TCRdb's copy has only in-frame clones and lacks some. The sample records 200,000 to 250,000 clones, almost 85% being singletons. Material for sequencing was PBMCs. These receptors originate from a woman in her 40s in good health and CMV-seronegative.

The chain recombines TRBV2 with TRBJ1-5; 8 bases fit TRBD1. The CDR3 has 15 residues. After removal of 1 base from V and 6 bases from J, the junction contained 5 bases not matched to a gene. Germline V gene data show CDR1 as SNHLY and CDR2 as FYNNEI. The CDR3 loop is CASSEDGQGSQPQHF. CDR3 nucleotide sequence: TGTGCCAGCAGTGAAGATGGACAGGGAAGTCAGCCCCAGCATTTT.

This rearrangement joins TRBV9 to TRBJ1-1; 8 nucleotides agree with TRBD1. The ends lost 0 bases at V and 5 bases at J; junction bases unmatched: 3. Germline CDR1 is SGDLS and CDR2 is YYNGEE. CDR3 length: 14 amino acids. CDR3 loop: CASSVATGGTEAFF. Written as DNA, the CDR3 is TGTGCCAGCAGCGTAGCCACAGGGGGAACTGAAGCTTTCTTT.

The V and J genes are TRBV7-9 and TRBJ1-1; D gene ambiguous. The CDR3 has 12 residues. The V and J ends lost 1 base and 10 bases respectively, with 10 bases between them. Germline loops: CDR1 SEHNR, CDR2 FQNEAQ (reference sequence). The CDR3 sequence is CASSLELRGAFF. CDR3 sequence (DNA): TGTGCCAGCAGCTTAGAATTACGGGGAGCTTTCTTT.

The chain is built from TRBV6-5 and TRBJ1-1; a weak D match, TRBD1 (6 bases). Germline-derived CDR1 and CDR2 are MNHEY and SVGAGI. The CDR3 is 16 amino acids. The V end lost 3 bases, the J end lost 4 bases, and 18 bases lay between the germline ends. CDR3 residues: CASSYLAGAPTTEAFF. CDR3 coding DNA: TGTGCCAGCAGTTATTTAGCAGGGGCCCCGACCACTGAAGCTTTCTTT.

CDR3 loop: CASSLLGLAGDNEQFF. CDR3 DNA: TGTGCCAGCAGTTTATTGGGACTAGCGGGGGACAATGAGCAGTTCTTC. V and J are TRBV28 and TRBJ2-1, with 14 bases that match TRBD2. CDR1 is MDHEN, CDR2 SYDVKM, per germline. This CDR3 contains 16 residues. The V gene end was trimmed by 1 base and the J gene end by 5 bases; junction bases not matched to a gene: 1. The variable domain in full, completed from reference TRBV28 and TRBJ2-1, reads DVKVTQSSRYLVKRTGEKVFLECVQDMDHENMFWYRQDPGLGLRLIYFSYDVKMKEKGDIPEGYSVSREKKERFSLILESASTNQTSMYLCASSLLGLAGDNEQFFGPGTRLTVL.

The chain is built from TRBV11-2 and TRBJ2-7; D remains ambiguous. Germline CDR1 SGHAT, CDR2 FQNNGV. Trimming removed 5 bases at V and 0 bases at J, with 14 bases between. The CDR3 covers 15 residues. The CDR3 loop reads CASSPPTSSSYEQYF. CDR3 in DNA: TGTGCCAGCAGCCCCCCTACCTCGAGCTCCTACGAGCAGTACTTC.

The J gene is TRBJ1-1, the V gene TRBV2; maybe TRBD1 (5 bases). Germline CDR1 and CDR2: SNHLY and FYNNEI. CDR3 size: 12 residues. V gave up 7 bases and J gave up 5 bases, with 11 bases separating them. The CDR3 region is CASIQGFTEAFF. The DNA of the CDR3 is TGTGCCAGCATTCAGGGTTTTACTGAAGCTTTCTTT.

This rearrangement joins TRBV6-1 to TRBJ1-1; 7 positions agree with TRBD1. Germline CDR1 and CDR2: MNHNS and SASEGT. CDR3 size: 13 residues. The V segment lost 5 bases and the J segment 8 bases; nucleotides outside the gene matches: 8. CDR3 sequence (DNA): TGTGCCAGCAGTCCGAAACAGGGGACGGAAGCTTTCTTT. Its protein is CASSPKQGTEAFF.

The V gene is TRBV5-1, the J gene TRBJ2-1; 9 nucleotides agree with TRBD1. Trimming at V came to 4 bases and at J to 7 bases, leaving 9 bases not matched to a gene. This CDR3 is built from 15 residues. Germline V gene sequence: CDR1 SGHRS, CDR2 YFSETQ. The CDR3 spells CASSPGTGPLNEQFF. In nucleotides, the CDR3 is TGCGCCAGCAGCCCTGGGACAGGGCCTTTGAATGAGCAGTTCTTC.

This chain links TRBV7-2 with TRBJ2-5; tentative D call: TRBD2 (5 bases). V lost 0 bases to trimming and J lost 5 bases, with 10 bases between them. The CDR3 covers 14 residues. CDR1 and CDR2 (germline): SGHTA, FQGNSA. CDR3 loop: CASSLARAYETQYF. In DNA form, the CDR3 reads TGTGCCAGCAGCTTAGCGCGGGCATATGAGACCCAGTACTTC.

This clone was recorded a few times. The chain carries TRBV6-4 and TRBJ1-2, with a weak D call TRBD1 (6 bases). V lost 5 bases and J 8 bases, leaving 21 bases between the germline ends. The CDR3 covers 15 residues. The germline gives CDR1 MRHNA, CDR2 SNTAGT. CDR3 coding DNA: TGTGCCAGCAGTCTCACTTGGGACAACGCCGGAGGCTACACCTTC. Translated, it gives CASSLTWDNAGGYTF.

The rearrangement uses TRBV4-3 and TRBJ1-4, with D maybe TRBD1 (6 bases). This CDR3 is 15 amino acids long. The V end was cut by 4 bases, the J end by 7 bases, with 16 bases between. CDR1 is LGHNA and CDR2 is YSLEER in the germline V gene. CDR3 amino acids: CASSPGQSVAEKLFF. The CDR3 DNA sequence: TGCGCCAGCAGCCCGGGACAATCGGTGGCTGAAAAACTGTTTTTT.